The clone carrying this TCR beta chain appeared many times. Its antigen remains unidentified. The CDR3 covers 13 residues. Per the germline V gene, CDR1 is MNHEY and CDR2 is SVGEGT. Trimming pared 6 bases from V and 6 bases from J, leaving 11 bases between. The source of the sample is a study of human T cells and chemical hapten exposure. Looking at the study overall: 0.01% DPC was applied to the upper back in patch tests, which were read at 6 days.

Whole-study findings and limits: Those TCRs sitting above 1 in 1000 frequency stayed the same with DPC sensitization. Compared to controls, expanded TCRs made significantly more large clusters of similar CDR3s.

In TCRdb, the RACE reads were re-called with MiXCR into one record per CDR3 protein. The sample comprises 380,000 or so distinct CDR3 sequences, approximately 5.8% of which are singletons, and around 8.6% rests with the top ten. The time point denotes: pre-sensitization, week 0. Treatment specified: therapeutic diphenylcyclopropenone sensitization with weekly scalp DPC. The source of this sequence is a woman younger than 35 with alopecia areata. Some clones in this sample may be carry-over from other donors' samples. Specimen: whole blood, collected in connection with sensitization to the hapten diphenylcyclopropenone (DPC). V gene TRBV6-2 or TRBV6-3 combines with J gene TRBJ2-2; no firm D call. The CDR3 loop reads CASSPNPPGELFF. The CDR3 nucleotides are TGTGCCAGCAGCCCGAACCCACCCGGGGAGCTGTTTTTT.